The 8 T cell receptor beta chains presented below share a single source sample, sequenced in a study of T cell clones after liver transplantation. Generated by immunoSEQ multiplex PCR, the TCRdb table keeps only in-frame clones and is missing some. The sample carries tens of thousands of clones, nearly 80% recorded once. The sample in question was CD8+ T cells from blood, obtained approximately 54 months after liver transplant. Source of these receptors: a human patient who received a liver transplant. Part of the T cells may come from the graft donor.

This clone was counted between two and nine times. The CDR3 loop is CASSYSNYEQYF. The CDR3 coding sequence is TGTGCCAGCAGTTACTCCAACTACGAGCAGTACTTC. The chain joins TRBV6-6 to TRBJ2-7; the D is unclear. V was cut by 0 bases and J by 3 bases, with 3 bases left in between. This CDR3 has 12 amino acids. Looked up from germline, CDR1 is MNHNY and CDR2 is SVGAGI (reference sequence).

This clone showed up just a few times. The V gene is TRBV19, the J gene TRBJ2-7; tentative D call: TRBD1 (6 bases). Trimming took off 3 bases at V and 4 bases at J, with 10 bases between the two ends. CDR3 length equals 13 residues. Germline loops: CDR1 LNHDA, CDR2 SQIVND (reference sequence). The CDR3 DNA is TGTGCCAGTAGTATTACGCAGGGGTACGAGCAGTACTTC. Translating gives CASSITQGYEQYF. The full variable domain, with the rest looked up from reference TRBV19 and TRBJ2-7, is DGGITQSPKYLFRKEGQNVTLSCEQNLNHDAMYWYRQDPGQGLRLIYYSQIVNDFQKGDIAEGYSVSREKKESFPLTVTSAQKNPTAFYLCASSITQGYEQYFGPGTRLTVT.

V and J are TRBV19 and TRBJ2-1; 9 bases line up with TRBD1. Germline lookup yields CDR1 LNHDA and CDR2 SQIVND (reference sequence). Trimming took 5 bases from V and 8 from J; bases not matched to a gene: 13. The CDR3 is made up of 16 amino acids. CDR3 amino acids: CASSPSGTGLRDEQFF. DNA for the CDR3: TGTGCCAGTAGTCCTTCCGGGACAGGGCTGCGCGATGAGCAGTTCTTC.

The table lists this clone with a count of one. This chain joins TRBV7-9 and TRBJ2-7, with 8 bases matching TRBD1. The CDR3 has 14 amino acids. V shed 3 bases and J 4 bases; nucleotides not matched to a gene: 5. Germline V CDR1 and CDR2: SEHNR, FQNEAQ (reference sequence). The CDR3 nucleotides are TGTGCCAGCAGCTTCCGGGACAGGACATACGAGCAGTACTTC. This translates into CASSFRDRTYEQYF.

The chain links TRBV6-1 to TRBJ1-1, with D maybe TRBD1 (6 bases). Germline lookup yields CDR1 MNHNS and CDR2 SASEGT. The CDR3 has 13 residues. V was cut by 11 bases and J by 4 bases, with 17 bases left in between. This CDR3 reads CASRGGQTTEAFF. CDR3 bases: TGTGCCTCCAGGGGAGGGCAGACCACTGAAGCTTTCTTT.

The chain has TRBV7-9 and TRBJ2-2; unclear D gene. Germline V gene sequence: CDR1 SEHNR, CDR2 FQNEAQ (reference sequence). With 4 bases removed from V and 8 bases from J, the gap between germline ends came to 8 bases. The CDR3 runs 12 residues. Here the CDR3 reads CASSWVPGELFF. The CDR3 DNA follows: TGTGCCAGCAGCTGGGTCCCAGGGGAGCTGTTTTTT.

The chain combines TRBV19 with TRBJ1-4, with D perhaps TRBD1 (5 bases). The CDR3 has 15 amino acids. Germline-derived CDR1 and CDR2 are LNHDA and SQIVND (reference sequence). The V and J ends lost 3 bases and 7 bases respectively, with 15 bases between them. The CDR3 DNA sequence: TGTGCCAGTAGTATTGGTTGGGGGTTCAGTGAAAAACTGTTTTTT. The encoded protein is CASSIGWGFSEKLFF.

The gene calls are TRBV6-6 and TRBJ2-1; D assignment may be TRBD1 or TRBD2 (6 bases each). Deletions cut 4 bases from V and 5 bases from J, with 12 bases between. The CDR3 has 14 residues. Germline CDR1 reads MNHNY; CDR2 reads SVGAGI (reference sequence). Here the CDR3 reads CASSFRGVDNEQFF. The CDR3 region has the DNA TGTGCCAGCAGTTTTAGGGGGGTGGACAATGAGCAGTTCTTC.